Below are 25 T cell receptor beta chains sequenced from a single sample in a study of T cells in Graves' hyperthyroidism and ophthalmopathy. Amplified TCR beta CDR3 regions came from RNA transcripts. Initially, a first-round RT-PCR of the TCR CDR3 employed the HTBI primer set. Using its own MiXCR run on the multiplex PCR reads, TCRdb lists one record per CDR3 protein. The table records around 300,000 distinct CDR3 sequences, around 13% of them present only once. Source material: blood. These receptors originate from a woman aged 40 to 50 with Graves' ophthalmopathy.

This clonotype was seen ten or more times. The chain employs TRBV2 and TRBJ2-2, with TRBD1 identical over 7 bases. Germline V gene data show CDR1 as SNHLY and CDR2 as FYNNEI. The CDR3 extends over 16 amino acids. Trimming took 7 bases from V and 2 from J; bases not matched to a gene: 10. CDR3 sequence: CASTLGQTLNTGELFF. CDR3 DNA sequence: TGTGCCAGCACTCTGGGACAGACCCTTAACACCGGGGAGCTGTTTTTT. Looking up the rest from reference TRBV2 and TRBJ2-2 gives the full variable domain: EPEVTQTPSHQVTQMGQEVILRCVPISNHLYFYWYRQILGQKVEFLVSFYNNEISEKSEIFDDQFSVERPDGSNFTLKIRSTKLEDSAMYFCASTLGQTLNTGELFFGEGSRLTVL.

This clonotype was seen more than once but under ten times. This chain links TRBV5-8 with TRBJ2-7, with no clear D. Trimming cost V 1 base and J 2 bases, with 13 bases left between them. CDR1 is SGHTS and CDR2 is YDEGEE in the germline V gene. CDR3 size: 15 residues. CDR3: CASSLSRLPTYEQYF. The CDR3 region has the DNA TGTGCCAGCAGCTTGTCTCGATTACCTACCTACGAGCAGTACTTC.

This clonotype occurred many times. The chain employs TRBV11-2 and TRBJ2-3, with TRBD1 as a possible D gene (5 bases). The CDR3 consists of 15 residues. The V end was cut by 6 bases, the J end by 2 bases, with 15 bases between. CDR1 SGHAT and CDR2 FQNNGV come from the germline V gene. For the CDR3, the DNA is TGTGCCAGCAGTGGCCTAGGGGTGGTCACAGATACGCAGTATTTT. It specifies CASSGLGVVTDTQYF.

In this sample, this clonotype turned up many times. The chain has TRBV3-1 and TRBJ2-7, with D perhaps TRBD2 (6 bases). CDR1 LGHDT and CDR2 YNNKEL come from the germline V gene (reference sequence). The CDR3 contains 12 residues. With 2 bases removed from V and 7 bases from J, the gap between germline ends came to 9 bases. CDR3 loop: CASSQSGGEQYF. Written as DNA, the CDR3 is TGTGCCAGCAGCCAATCCGGAGGGGAGCAGTACTTC.

This clonotype was seen many times. This chain joins TRBV6-1 and TRBJ1-3, with D maybe TRBD1 (6 bases). Germline V CDR1 and CDR2: MNHNS, SASEGT. The CDR3 totals 15 residues. The germline V and J ends were trimmed by 6 bases and 4 bases, with 16 bases remaining between them. In DNA, the CDR3 is TGTGCCAGCAGAAGTGGGGGGACATCCGGAAACACCATATATTTT. Its protein is CASRSGGTSGNTIYF.

At least ten counts were recorded for this clonotype. V is TRBV7-9 and J is TRBJ2-7; possibly TRBD2 for D (5 bases). The CDR3 covers 15 residues. Germline V gene sequence: CDR1 SEHNR, CDR2 FQNEAQ (reference sequence). V was clipped by 5 bases and J by 5 bases, with 19 bases between them. This chain's CDR3 is CASSPHGRALDEQYF. CDR3 DNA: TGTGCCAGCAGCCCCCATGGGCGGGCGCTGGACGAGCAGTACTTC.

This clonotype occurred a few times. The rearrangement joins TRBV12-5 to TRBJ1-2; 9 nucleotides line up with TRBD1. Germline loops: CDR1 LGHNT, CDR2 FRNRAP. The CDR3 contains 14 residues. The ends lost 2 bases at V and 7 bases at J; junction bases unmatched: 5. In DNA, the CDR3 is TGTGCTAGTGGTTTGATACGGGACAGGGCTGGCTACACCTTC. It is translated as CASGLIRDRAGYTF.

This clonotype was observed at least ten times. This rearrangement joins TRBV20-1 to TRBJ2-3, with 11 nucleotides matching TRBD2. Per the germline V gene, CDR1 is DFQATT and CDR2 is SNEGSKA (reference sequence). J was trimmed by 3 bases and V by 5 bases; bases with no gene match: 7. This CDR3 contains 15 residues. CDR3 amino acids: CSADHLAGGTDTQYF. The CDR3 DNA reads TGCAGTGCTGACCATTTAGCGGGGGGGACAGATACGCAGTATTTT.

This clonotype has at least ten counts. J is TRBJ2-7 and V is TRBV28, with D tentatively TRBD1 or TRBD2 (5 bases each). V was cut by 7 bases and J by 1 base, with 20 bases left in between. Germline V CDR1 and CDR2: MDHEN, SYDVKM. This CDR3 is built from 16 residues. CDR3 in amino acids: CASNFIRRDGSYEQYF. The CDR3 bases are TGTGCCAGCAATTTCATCCGCCGGGACGGTTCCTACGAGCAGTACTTC.

With respect to this clonotype: Given a much more abundant clone one base away, this may be a read error. This chain uses TRBV3-1 with TRBJ2-1; 7 nucleotides match TRBD1. This CDR3 region has 15 residues. Germline CDR1 is LGHDT and CDR2 is YNNKEL (reference sequence). DNA of the CDR3: TGTGCCAGCAGCCAGACAGGGAAGTCCTACGATGAGCAGTTCTTC. Its translation is CASSQTGKSYDEQFF.

The chain recombines TRBV27 with TRBJ2-7; D unresolved. Trimming removed 5 bases from V and 3 bases from J, with 14 bases in between. The CDR3 length is 14 residues. Looked up from germline, CDR1 is MNHEY and CDR2 is SMNVEV (reference sequence). CDR3: CASSTRRSRYEQYF. The CDR3 DNA reads TGTGCCAGCAGTACCAGGCGTTCTCGCTACGAGCAGTACTTC.

This chain joins TRBV14 and TRBJ2-2; 9 bases agree with TRBD2. The trim removed 7 bases at V and 4 bases at J, leaving 7 bases unmatched. Germline lookup yields CDR1 SGHDN and CDR2 FVKESK. The CDR3 extends over 15 amino acids. The CDR3 spells CASNSAGGTTGELFF. The CDR3 DNA reads as TGTGCCAGCAACTCAGCGGGGGGAACCACCGGGGAGCTGTTTTTT. Variable domain in full (rest from reference TRBV14 and TRBJ2-2): EAGVTQFPSHSVIEKGQTVTLRCDPISGHDNLYWYRRVMGKEIKFLLHFVKESKQDESGMPNNRFLAERTGGTYSTLKVQPAELEDSGVYFCASNSAGGTTGELFFGEGSRLTVL.

This chain uses TRBV7-9 with TRBJ2-2; TRBD1 matches 7 bases. Germline V CDR1 and CDR2: SEHNR, FQNEAQ (reference sequence). V shed 5 bases, J shed 7 bases, and the junction held 7 bases outside the gene matches. This CDR3 has 14 amino acids. CDR3 loop: CASSMDRLGGELFF. The CDR3 region has the DNA TGTGCCAGCAGCATGGACAGGTTGGGCGGGGAGCTGTTTTTT.

This clonotype was found many times. The V and J genes are TRBV20-1 and TRBJ1-1; D remains unclear. Trimming took off 3 bases at V and 3 bases at J, with 14 bases between the two ends. The CDR3 spans 14 residues. Germline lookup yields CDR1 DFQATT and CDR2 SNEGSKA (reference sequence). The CDR3 loop is CSASAVWQDTEAFF. DNA of the CDR3: TGCAGTGCTAGTGCAGTTTGGCAAGACACTGAAGCTTTCTTT.

This clonotype came up many times. V is TRBV7-9 and J is TRBJ2-7; the D gene is possibly TRBD2 (5 bases). CDR1 and CDR2 from the germline V gene are SEHNR and FQNEAQ (reference sequence). The CDR3 has 13 amino acids. Trimming removed 0 bases from V and 3 bases from J, with 6 bases in between. The CDR3 loop is CASSLAGDYEQYF. For the CDR3, the DNA is TGTGCCAGCAGCTTAGCGGGAGACTACGAGCAGTACTTC.

This chain joins TRBV9 and TRBJ2-5; 8 bases line up with TRBD1. Losses at the gene ends were 3 bases for V and 0 bases for J; bases not matched to a gene: 4. The CDR3 sequence is 15 residues long. In germline, CDR1 is SGDLS, CDR2 YYNGEE. For the CDR3, the DNA is TGTGCCAGCAGCGCACGGACAGGGAACCAAGAGACCCAGTACTTC. Translated: CASSARTGNQETQYF.

This clonotype showed up many times. The CDR3 spells CAAGSGTAYGYTF. CDR3 sequence (DNA): TGTGCCGCCGGGTCGGGGACGGCCTATGGCTACACCTTC. The rearrangement links TRBV27 to TRBJ1-2, with D possibly TRBD1 on 5 matching bases. CDR3 length equals 13 residues. The germline gives CDR1 MNHEY, CDR2 SMNVEV (reference sequence). V shed 11 bases and J shed 4 bases, with 17 bases lying between them.

This clonotype was counted a few times. The V and J genes are TRBV14 and TRBJ2-5; 7 bases line up with TRBD2. This CDR3 region has 18 residues. V gave up 0 bases and J gave up 4 bases; unmatched junction bases: 14. The germline V gene has CDR1 SGHDN and CDR2 FVKESK. CDR3 in DNA: TGTGCCAGCAGCCAAGATCTAATTACTAGCGATGGTTTAGAGACCCAGTACTTC. Its translation: CASSQDLITSDGLETQYF.

Ten or more counts support this clonotype. The V gene is TRBV6-6, the J gene TRBJ2-2; no clear D. The CDR3 sequence is 17 residues long. The germline gives CDR1 MNHNY, CDR2 SVGAGI (reference sequence). V was clipped by 2 bases and J by 0 bases, with 13 bases between them. CDR3 region: CASSYHRALANTGELFF. DNA for the CDR3: TGTGCCAGCAGTTACCACAGAGCTCTCGCGAACACCGGGGAGCTGTTTTTT.

The rearrangement links TRBV6-1 to TRBJ1-5; D unresolved. Between the trimmed V and J ends, which lost 7 bases and 7 bases, there was a span of 14 bases. This CDR3 comprises 13 residues. CDR1 and CDR2 from the germline V gene are MNHNS and SASEGT. The CDR3 region has the DNA TGTGCCAGCACAAGGGTACGAGGACAGCCCCAGCATTTT. Amino acid sequence: CASTRVRGQPQHF.

This clonotype was found many times. The V gene is TRBV29-1, the J gene TRBJ2-2; D gene ambiguous. The CDR3 extends over 14 amino acids. The germline V and J ends were trimmed by 8 bases and 0 bases, with 13 bases remaining between them. The V gene's germline CDR1 is SQVTM and CDR2 ANQGSEA. The CDR3 nucleotides read TGCAGCACGAGAAACGGACCGAACACCGGGGAGCTGTTTTTT. Residues: CSTRNGPNTGELFF.

The chain employs TRBV25-1 and TRBJ2-2, with 8 bases matching TRBD1. This CDR3 has 16 residues. V lost 4 bases to trimming and J lost 6 bases; unmatched junction nucleotides: 10. Looked up from germline, CDR1 is MGHDK and CDR2 is SYGVNS. CDR3 coding DNA: TGTGCCAGCAGTGTACGGACAGGGTCAGTCCCCGGGGAGCTGTTTTTT. Encoded protein: CASSVRTGSVPGELFF. The whole variable domain, remainder taken from reference TRBV25-1 and TRBJ2-2, is EADIYQTPRYLVIGTGKKITLECSQTMGHDKMYWYQQDPGMELHLIHYSYGVNSTEKGDLSSESTVSRIRTEHFPLTLESARPSHTSQYLCASSVRTGSVPGELFFGEGSRLTVL.

The gene calls are TRBV4-1 and TRBJ2-2, with 9 positions matching TRBD1. V shed 5 bases and J 4 bases; nucleotides not matched to a gene: 8. Germline CDR1 and CDR2: MGHRA and YSYEKL. The CDR3 sequence is 16 residues long. CDR3 sequence (DNA): TGCGCCAGCAGCACAGGACAGGGGTTTTTCACCGGGGAGCTGTTTTTT. Encoded protein: CASSTGQGFFTGELFF.

This clonotype was found a few times. The chain is built from TRBV19 and TRBJ2-7; D may be TRBD2 (6 bases). V was trimmed by 2 bases and J by 6 bases, leaving 8 bases between them. CDR1 and CDR2 (germline): LNHDA, SQIVND (reference sequence). This CDR3 is 12 amino acids long. CDR3 loop: CASSIQGGEQYF. The CDR3 nucleotides are TGTGCCAGTAGTATACAGGGAGGCGAGCAGTACTTC.

J is TRBJ1-6 and V is TRBV11-2; weak D call: TRBD1 (5 bases). Trimming took off 5 bases at V and 9 bases at J, with 14 bases between the two ends. Germline CDR1 reads SGHAT; CDR2 reads FQNNGV. The CDR3 has 14 residues. CDR3: CASSRLGLSSPLHF. For the CDR3, the DNA is TGTGCCAGCAGCCGCCTGGGGCTGAGTTCACCCCTCCACTTT.